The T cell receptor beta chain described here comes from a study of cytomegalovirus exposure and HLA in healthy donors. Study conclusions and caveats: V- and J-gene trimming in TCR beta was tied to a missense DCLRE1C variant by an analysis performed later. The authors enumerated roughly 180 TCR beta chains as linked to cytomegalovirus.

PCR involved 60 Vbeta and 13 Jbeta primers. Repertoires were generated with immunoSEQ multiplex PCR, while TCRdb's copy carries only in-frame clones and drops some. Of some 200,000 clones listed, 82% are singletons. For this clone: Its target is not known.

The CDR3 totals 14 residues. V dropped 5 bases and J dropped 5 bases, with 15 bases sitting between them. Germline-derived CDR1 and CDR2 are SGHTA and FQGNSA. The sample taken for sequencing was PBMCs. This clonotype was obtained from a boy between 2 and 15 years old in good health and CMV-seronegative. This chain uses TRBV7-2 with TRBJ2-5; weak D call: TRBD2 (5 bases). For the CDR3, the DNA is TGTGCCAGCAGCCCAGCTCCGGGGAGCGAGACCCAGTACTTC. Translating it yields CASSPAPGSETQYF.